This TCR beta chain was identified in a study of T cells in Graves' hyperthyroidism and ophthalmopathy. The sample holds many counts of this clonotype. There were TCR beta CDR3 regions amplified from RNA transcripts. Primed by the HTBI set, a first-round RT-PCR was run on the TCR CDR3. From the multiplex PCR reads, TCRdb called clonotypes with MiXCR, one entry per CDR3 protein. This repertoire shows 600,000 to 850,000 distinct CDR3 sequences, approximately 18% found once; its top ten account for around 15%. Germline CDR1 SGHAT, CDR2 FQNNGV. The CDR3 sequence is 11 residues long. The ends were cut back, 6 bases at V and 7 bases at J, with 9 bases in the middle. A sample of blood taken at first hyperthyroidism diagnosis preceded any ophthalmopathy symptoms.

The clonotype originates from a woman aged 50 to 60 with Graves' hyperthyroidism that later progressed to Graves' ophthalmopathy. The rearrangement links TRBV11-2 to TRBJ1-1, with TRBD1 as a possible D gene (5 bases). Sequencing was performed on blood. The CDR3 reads CASRNRGEAFF. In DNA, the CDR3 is TGTGCCAGCAGGAATAGGGGTGAAGCTTTCTTT.